This TCR beta chain was identified during a study of T cell responses to AZD1222 COVID-19 vaccine. Whole-study results and caveats: Females outnumbered males among donors, who were mostly white British; clonal diversity was possibly underestimated. Nearly half of spike-specific TCRs reportedly go after variant regions that carry no mutations.

Germline V gene data show CDR1 as SGHKS and CDR2 as YYEKEE (reference sequence). The CDR3 covers 16 residues. V gave up 0 bases and J gave up 4 bases; unmatched junction bases: 6. Comment on this clone: The antigen remains unidentified.

Libraries were prepared by immunoSEQ multiplex PCR; TCRdb keeps only in-frame clonotypes and omits some of them. Counted here are about 130,000 clones, about 90% occurring once; the ten biggest clones make up 4% to 5.5%. Sequenced material: peripheral blood, taken on day 0 of MenACWY control vaccination. The J gene is TRBJ2-2, the V gene TRBV5-5; 7 bases match TRBD1. This clonotype originated in an adult in good health. CDR3 in amino acids: CASSLERTGRTGELFF. The DNA for the CDR3 is TGTGCCAGCAGCTTGGAGAGGACAGGTCGCACCGGGGAGCTGTTTTTT.